What follows are 26 T cell receptor beta chains derived from one specimen sequenced in a study of beta chain features in type 1 diabetes. Study results and caveats: Significant though moderate, a shortening of TCRB CDR3s appeared in all four CD4+ subsets of Type 1 diabetes patients.

Their recognized antigens are unknown. Isolated RNA was reverse transcribed in full, so expressed TCRB transcripts were sequenced. TCRdb keeps only in-frame clones here, not all; method: immunoSEQ multiplex PCR. Here the sample spans some 280,000 clones, over 11% being singletons. Sequencing used naive CD4+ T cells from blood. These receptors all come from a man aged 30 to 45 with type 1 diabetes.

The chain uses TRBV27 and TRBJ2-6; D is unresolved. The V end lost 10 bases, the J end lost 0 bases, and 16 bases lay between the germline ends. Germline V gene lookup returns CDR1 MNHEY and CDR2 SMNVEV (reference sequence). There are 16 residues in the CDR3. This CDR3 reads CATLRPSTSGANVLTF. CDR3 sequence (DNA): TGTGCCACCCTACGTCCGTCTACCTCTGGGGCCAACGTCCTGACTTTC.

This clone was observed a few times. The chain joins TRBV2 to TRBJ2-5; TRBD2 matches 8 bases. J gave up 7 bases and V 8 bases, and 9 bases lay outside the gene matches. The length of the CDR3 is 13 residues. Germline values: CDR1 SNHLY, CDR2 FYNNEI. In DNA form, the CDR3 reads TGTGCCAGCGCACGGGAGGGAGGCGGGACCCAGTACTTC. Translation gives CASAREGGGTQYF.

The V and J genes are TRBV7-2 and TRBJ1-1; TRBD1 aligns across 7 bases. V was clipped by 4 bases and J by 4 bases; unmatched bases: 3. Germline V gene lookup returns CDR1 SGHTA and CDR2 FQGNSA. The CDR3 runs 13 residues. The CDR3 nucleotides are TGTGCCAGCAGCTCACAGGGGAGCACTGAAGCTTTCTTT. This translates into CASSSQGSTEAFF. Combining the CDR3 with reference TRBV7-2 and TRBJ1-1 gives the whole variable domain GAGVSQSPSNKVTEKGKDVELRCDPISGHTALYWYRQSLGQGLEFLIYFQGNSAPDKSGLPSDRFSAERTGGSVSTLTIQRTQQEDSAVYLCASSSQGSTEAFFGQGTRLTVV.

This clone was picked up a small number of times. V usage is TRBV28 and J usage is TRBJ1-1, with 7 bases lining up with TRBD1. V shed 6 bases, J shed 10 bases, and the junction held 14 bases outside the gene matches. The CDR3 is 14 residues long. Germline V gene data show CDR1 as MDHEN and CDR2 as SYDVKM. The CDR3 here is CASRLLQGGFGAFF. The CDR3 DNA reads as TGTGCCAGCAGGCTCCTTCAGGGGGGCTTTGGAGCTTTCTTT.

This clone turned up a few times. The V and J genes are TRBV5-4 and TRBJ1-1; D is undetermined. Germline lookup yields CDR1 SGHNT and CDR2 YYREEE (reference sequence). CDR3 length: 14 amino acids. Trimming stripped 4 bases from V and 1 base from J, with 11 bases between. CDR3 sequence reads: CASSPVPTNTEAFF. CDR3 DNA: TGTGCCAGCAGCCCCGTCCCTACGAACACTGAAGCTTTCTTT. The full variable domain, with the rest looked up from reference TRBV5-4 and TRBJ1-1, is ETGVTQSPTHLIKTRGQQVTLRCSSQSGHNTVSWYQQALGQGPQFIFQYYREEENGRGNFPPRFSGLQFPNYSSELNVNALELDDSALYLCASSPVPTNTEAFFGQGTRLTVV.

This clone was seen a handful of times. This rearrangement joins TRBV18 to TRBJ2-7; no definite D call. V was trimmed by 2 bases and J by 2 bases, leaving 4 bases between them. CDR1 and CDR2 from the germline V gene are KGHSH and LQKENI. This CDR3 spans 12 amino acids. The CDR3 DNA follows: TGTGCCAGCTCACCAGCTACCTACGAGCAGTACTTC. Translation gives CASSPATYEQYF.

This clone has a handful of counts. CDR3 DNA: TGTGCCAGCAGTGCCAGACTAGGATCCGGGGAGCTGTTTTTT. This sequence encodes CASSARLGSGELFF. The V and J genes are TRBV25-1 and TRBJ2-2; tentative D call: TRBD2 (6 bases). The CDR3 runs 14 residues. V was shortened by 4 bases and J by 6 bases, with 12 bases between the two germline ends. Per the germline V gene, CDR1 is MGHDK and CDR2 is SYGVNS.

This clone was observed a few times. The chain carries TRBV11-1 and TRBJ2-5, with D possibly matching TRBD2 (5 bases). Trimming took off 6 bases at V and 7 bases at J, with 12 bases between the two ends. Germline V gene lookup returns CDR1 SGHAT and CDR2 FQDESV (reference sequence). CDR3 length equals 12 residues. The CDR3 loop reads CASRYREGTQYF. The CDR3 DNA reads TGTGCCAGCAGATATCGCGAGGGGACCCAGTACTTC.

The chain recombines TRBV27 with TRBJ1-2, with TRBD1 matching over 8 bases. The germline V gene encodes CDR1 MNHEY and CDR2 SMNVEV (reference sequence). The CDR3 loop spans 14 amino acids. V lost 3 bases to trimming and J lost 2 bases; unmatched junction nucleotides: 2. The CDR3 here is CASSFGQGNYGYTF. CDR3 sequence (DNA): TGTGCCAGCAGTTTCGGACAGGGAAACTATGGCTACACCTTC.

This clone was picked up a small number of times. The chain joins TRBV2 to TRBJ2-3; D may be TRBD1 (5 bases). The CDR3 contains 11 residues. V lost 7 bases and J 6 bases, leaving 8 bases between the germline ends. Looked up from germline, CDR1 is SNHLY and CDR2 is FYNNEI. CDR3 coding DNA: TGTGCCAGCAATCAGGGTGATACGCAGTATTTT. Its translation: CASNQGDTQYF.

The V gene is TRBV9, the J gene TRBJ2-2, with 9 bases matching TRBD2. Germline trimming cut 2 bases from V and 6 bases from J; bases unmatched to any gene: 5. The germline V gene has CDR1 SGDLS and CDR2 YYNGEE. The CDR3 contains 15 residues. The CDR3 DNA is TGTGCCAGCAGCGTGTTAGCGGGAGTACCCGGGGAGCTGTTTTTT. Translation gives CASSVLAGVPGELFF.

This clone was counted a few times. This chain uses TRBV5-1 with TRBJ1-1; a weak D match, TRBD1 (6 bases). This CDR3 has 15 amino acids. CDR1 is SGHRS, CDR2 YFSETQ, per germline. The V end was cut by 4 bases, the J end by 4 bases, with 17 bases between. The CDR3 bases are TGCGCCAGCAGCGGGCACAGGGATTCGGGCACTGAAGCTTTCTTT. This sequence encodes CASSGHRDSGTEAFF.

This clone has a handful of counts. The rearrangement joins TRBV4-1 to TRBJ1-1, with 7 bases identical to TRBD1. The J segment lost 7 bases and the V segment lost 3 bases, leaving 11 bases of the junction unmatched. Germline V gene data show CDR1 as MGHRA and CDR2 as YSYEKL. This CDR3 contains 15 residues. CDR3 DNA: TGCGCCAGCAGCCAGCTACTCCGGACAGGCATTGAAGCTTTCTTT. Protein product: CASSQLLRTGIEAFF.

This clone came up a few times. The gene calls are TRBV29-1 and TRBJ2-3; D ambiguous. Trimming took off 7 bases at V and 0 bases at J, with 14 bases between the two ends. The CDR3 is 14 amino acids. CDR1 and CDR2 (germline): SQVTM, ANQGSEA. This CDR3 is CSAQARLSTDTQYF. The CDR3 DNA sequence: TGCAGCGCCCAGGCCCGTCTTAGCACAGATACGCAGTATTTT.

The rearrangement uses TRBV19 and TRBJ2-7; D perhaps matches TRBD1 (6 bases). Germline V gene data show CDR1 as LNHDA and CDR2 as SQIVND (reference sequence). The CDR3 runs to 11 residues. The V end was cut by 6 bases, the J end by 4 bases, with 7 bases between. The CDR3 bases are TGTGCCAGTAGACAGGGATACGAGCAGTACTTC. Translating gives CASRQGYEQYF.

A few counts support this clone. CDR3 loop: CASSLDRSSTEAFF. CDR3 nucleotide sequence: TGTGCCAGCTCACTCGACAGATCGAGCACTGAAGCTTTCTTT. This sequence joins TRBV18 and TRBJ1-1, with a possible D match to TRBD1 (5 bases). The CDR3 totals 14 residues. V was shortened by 4 bases and J by 4 bases, with 13 bases between the two germline ends. Germline loops: CDR1 KGHSH, CDR2 LQKENI.

To note about this clone: Other DNA sequences within the sample encode an identical CDR3. J is TRBJ2-3 and V is TRBV5-4; no clear D gene. The CDR3 loop spans 14 amino acids. Germline V lookup: CDR1 SGHNT, CDR2 YYREEE (reference sequence). V was pared by 0 bases and J by 1 base, with 6 bases between. CDR3 DNA sequence: TGTGCCAGCAGCTTGGAGCAAGGCACAGATACGCAGTATTTT. It codes for CASSLEQGTDTQYF.

This clone was seen more than once but under ten times. The chain recombines TRBV11-2 with TRBJ2-7; 7 bases line up with TRBD2. With 2 bases clipped from V and 3 bases from J, the junction kept 7 bases outside the gene matches. Germline V lookup: CDR1 SGHAT, CDR2 FQNNGV. The CDR3 runs to 15 residues. This chain's CDR3 is CASSLISSGNYEQYF. The CDR3 region has the DNA TGTGCCAGCAGCTTAATTTCCAGCGGGAACTACGAGCAGTACTTC.

There are a few counts of this clone. The junction shows a germline mismatch at one end, possibly a read error. J is TRBJ2-1 and V is TRBV7-9; 8 nucleotides line up with TRBD2. The CDR3 sequence is 13 residues long. Germline CDR1 is SEHNR and CDR2 is FQNEAQ (reference sequence). DNA of the CDR3: TGTGCCAGCAGCACGTCCCCAGCGGGAGAGCGGCTCTTC. Translation gives CASSTSPAGERLF.

The V gene is TRBV27, the J gene TRBJ2-5, with D maybe TRBD2 (5 bases). Per germline, CDR1 MNHEY and CDR2 SMNVEV (reference sequence). Trimming removed 8 bases at V and 5 bases at J, with 12 bases between. The CDR3 length is 12 residues. Here the CDR3 reads CASGHRGETQYF. Written as DNA, the CDR3 is TGTGCCAGCGGGCATAGAGGGGAGACCCAGTACTTC.

The V call is TRBV13, the J call TRBJ2-3, with 7 bases identical to TRBD1. The CDR3 consists of 13 residues. The ends lost 8 bases at V and 2 bases at J; junction bases unmatched: 4. The germline V gene has CDR1 PRHDT and CDR2 FYEKMQ (reference sequence). The CDR3: CASGQANTDTQYF. The CDR3, as DNA: TGTGCCAGCGGACAGGCAAACACAGATACGCAGTATTTT.

The chain has TRBV15 and TRBJ1-1; D gene uncertain. Germline-derived CDR1 and CDR2 are LNHNV and YYDKDF (reference sequence). V was cut by 0 bases and J by 4 bases, with 6 bases left in between. The CDR3 runs to 13 residues. Here the CDR3 reads CATSRDRGTEAFF. The DNA for the CDR3 is TGTGCCACCAGCAGAGATCGGGGCACTGAAGCTTTCTTT.

The chain has TRBV12-5 and TRBJ2-3, with TRBD1 matching 8 bases. This CDR3 has 14 residues. Germline V CDR1 and CDR2: LGHNT, FRNRAP. Trimming removed 3 bases from V and 5 bases from J; junction bases left unmatched: 4. The CDR3 here is CASGFGQGRDTQYF. CDR3 in DNA: TGTGCTAGTGGTTTTGGACAGGGCAGAGATACGCAGTATTTT.

V gene TRBV5-6 combines with J gene TRBJ2-1, with D hard to call. Trimming took 4 bases from V and 0 from J, leaving 14 bases between them. This CDR3 region has 16 residues. Germline V lookup: CDR1 SGHDT, CDR2 YYEEEE. The chain's CDR3 is CASSPLDSYSYNEQFF. CDR3 bases: TGTGCCAGCAGCCCACTCGACTCTTACTCCTACAATGAGCAGTTCTTC.

The gene calls are TRBV18 and TRBJ1-5; D is unresolved. Trimming took 5 bases from V and 4 from J, leaving 9 bases between them. The CDR3 is made up of 13 amino acids. Germline assignment: CDR1 KGHSH and CDR2 LQKENI. This CDR3 reads CASSGTGNQPQHF. The CDR3 DNA is TGTGCCAGCTCAGGAACGGGAAATCAGCCCCAGCATTTT. The variable domain in full, with the rest retrieved from reference TRBV18 and TRBJ1-5, is NAGVMQNPRHLVRRRGQEARLRCSPMKGHSHVYWYRQLPEEGLKFMVYLQKENIIDESGMPKERFSAEFPKEGPSILRIQQVVRGDSAAYFCASSGTGNQPQHFGDGTRLSIL.

This chain uses TRBV7-9 with TRBJ1-4; 9 bases fit TRBD1. Per the germline V gene, CDR1 is SEHNR and CDR2 is FQNEAQ (reference sequence). The CDR3 extends over 15 amino acids. The V segment lost 7 bases and the J segment 6 bases; nucleotides outside the gene matches: 9. The DNA for the CDR3 is TGTGCCAGCATTAATTGGGACAGGGCAGATGAAAAACTGTTTTTT. Translating it yields CASINWDRADEKLFF.